This TCR beta chain derives from a study of T cells in localized non-small cell lung cancer. The CDR3 is 14 amino acids. The V end was cut by 2 bases, the J end by 4 bases, with 11 bases between. The germline CDR1 and CDR2 sequences are ENHRY and SYGVKD. Study results and caveats: Adjacent lung held a median roughly 50 of the top 100 tumor clones. Uninvolved nearby lung showed the greatest T cell clonality, exceeding that found in tumor. Longer overall survival accompanied higher blood T cell density. Multi-region tumor sequencing was not done, so intratumor heterogeneity could not be excluded.

This clone was seen a few times. Its specificity is not known. The method was immunoSEQ multiplex PCR; TCRdb's version includes in-frame clones alone and lacks a portion of them. The data show about 3,000 clones, under 30% seen once. The sample here was normal lung tissue next to the tumor, taken before any cancer treatment. V is TRBV10-3 and J is TRBJ1-2, with TRBD1 as a possible D gene (6 bases). The receptor comes from an older male donor with stage II lung adenocarcinoma. In DNA form, the CDR3 reads TGTGCCATCAGTGAGGGCGGGACACTCTATGGCTACACCTTC. Translated: CAISEGGTLYGYTF.